These 9 T cell receptor beta chains were all obtained from the same sample, sequenced in a study of neurological immune-mediated disorders. Time point reported: longitudinal time-point 1 (baseline). Each CDR3 protein gets one entry after TCRdb re-called the 5' RACE reads with MiXCR. The sample has 60,000 to 90,000 distinct CDR3 sequences, roughly 10% seen once. The sample consisted of PBMCs. These TCRs come from a young man in good health.

Many counts were recorded for this clonotype. V usage is TRBV27 and J usage is TRBJ2-1; TRBD2 matches 15 bases. Trimming removed 5 bases from V and 7 bases from J; junction bases left unmatched: 3. CDR1 MNHEY and CDR2 SMNVEV come from the germline V gene (reference sequence). There are 15 residues in the CDR3. The CDR3 DNA sequence: TGTGCCAGCAGTCCGGGGACTAGCGGGGGGAATGAGCAGTTCTTC. It is translated as CASSPGTSGGNEQFF.

This clonotype was found many times. This chain joins TRBV12-3 or TRBV12-4 and TRBJ2-1, with 13 bases fitting TRBD2. V lost 7 bases and J lost 5; bases outside the gene matches: 8. The CDR3 has 16 amino acids. The CDR3 here is CASIATSGRINNEQFF. The CDR3 region has the DNA TGTGCCAGCATCGCGACTAGCGGGAGGATCAACAATGAGCAGTTCTTC.

This clonotype was seen ten or more times. The chain carries TRBV5-5 and TRBJ2-1; D not certain. The CDR3 runs to 14 residues. Looked up from germline, CDR1 is SGHKS and CDR2 is YYEKEE (reference sequence). The V end lost 4 bases, the J end lost 7 bases, and 15 bases lay between the germline ends. The CDR3 protein is CASSPGRPRNEQFF. Here the CDR3 DNA reads TGTGCCAGCAGCCCTGGCCGTCCCAGGAATGAGCAGTTCTTC. Together with reference TRBV5-5 and TRBJ2-1, the CDR3 gives the full variable domain: DAGVTQSPTHLIKTRGQQVTLRCSPISGHKSVSWYQQVLGQGPQFIFQYYEKEERGRGNFPDRFSARQFPNYSSELNVNALLLGDSALYLCASSPGRPRNEQFFGPGTRLTVL.

The table lists this clonotype with many counts. The chain links TRBV29-1 to TRBJ2-1, with D tentatively TRBD1 or TRBD2 (5 bases each). The germline gives CDR1 SQVTM, CDR2 ANQGSEA. The CDR3 is 14 amino acids. Trimming cost V 7 bases and J 12 bases, with 25 bases left between them. The chain's CDR3 is CSAAPSGTTIGQFF. The CDR3 nucleotides read TGCAGCGCAGCCCCCTCCGGGACCACCATTGGGCAGTTCTTC.

This clonotype has at least ten counts. The chain combines TRBV6-1 with TRBJ2-7, with D possibly TRBD1 on 5 matching bases. This CDR3 is built from 14 residues. Deletions cut 8 bases from V and 0 bases from J, with 14 bases between. Germline CDR1 is MNHNS and CDR2 is SASEGT. This CDR3 is CASLPRQNSYEQYF. The CDR3 DNA sequence: TGTGCCAGCCTCCCCCGACAGAACTCCTACGAGCAGTACTTC.

In this sample, this clonotype turned up many times. This chain uses TRBV20-1 with TRBJ2-7; 7 bases fit TRBD2. In germline, CDR1 is DFQATT, CDR2 SNEGSKA (reference sequence). The CDR3 sequence is 12 residues long. V was pared by 6 bases and J by 2 bases, with 4 bases of the junction left unmatched. The CDR3 nucleotides are TGCAGTGCCCGAGGACTAGCCTACGAGCAGTACTTC. This codes for CSARGLAYEQYF.

This clonotype was observed many times. The chain couples TRBV2 to TRBJ2-5; the D gene could be TRBD1 or TRBD2 (5 bases each). Trimming removed 6 bases at V and 0 bases at J, with 11 bases between. The length of the CDR3 is 14 residues. Germline V gives CDR1 SNHLY, CDR2 FYNNEI. CDR3 sequence: CASSQGPNQETQYF. CDR3 DNA: TGTGCCAGCAGCCAGGGACCGAACCAAGAGACCCAGTACTTC. The full variable domain, rest sourced from reference TRBV2 and TRBJ2-5, is EPEVTQTPSHQVTQMGQEVILRCVPISNHLYFYWYRQILGQKVEFLVSFYNNEISEKSEIFDDQFSVERPDGSNFTLKIRSTKLEDSAMYFCASSQGPNQETQYFGPGTRLLVL.

This clonotype was found many times. This rearrangement joins TRBV28 to TRBJ2-2; D possibly corresponds to TRBD1 (5 bases). The CDR3 extends over 15 amino acids. The germline V gene encodes CDR1 MDHEN and CDR2 SYDVKM. V lost 3 bases and J 6 bases, leaving 14 bases between the germline ends. The CDR3 coding sequence is TGTGCCAGCAGTTTGTCAGGGTCTTTCCCCGGGGAGCTGTTTTTT. Protein sequence: CASSLSGSFPGELFF.

This clonotype was counted many times. The rearrangement links TRBV20-1 to TRBJ2-1, with D perhaps matching TRBD2 (6 bases). CDR1 is DFQATT, CDR2 SNEGSKA, per germline (reference sequence). The CDR3 spans 15 residues. Trimming removed 1 base at V and 4 bases at J, with 14 bases between. The CDR3 region has the DNA TGCAGTGCTAGAGTGGGGGGACCTAAATACAATGAGCAGTTCTTC. It encodes CSARVGGPKYNEQFF.